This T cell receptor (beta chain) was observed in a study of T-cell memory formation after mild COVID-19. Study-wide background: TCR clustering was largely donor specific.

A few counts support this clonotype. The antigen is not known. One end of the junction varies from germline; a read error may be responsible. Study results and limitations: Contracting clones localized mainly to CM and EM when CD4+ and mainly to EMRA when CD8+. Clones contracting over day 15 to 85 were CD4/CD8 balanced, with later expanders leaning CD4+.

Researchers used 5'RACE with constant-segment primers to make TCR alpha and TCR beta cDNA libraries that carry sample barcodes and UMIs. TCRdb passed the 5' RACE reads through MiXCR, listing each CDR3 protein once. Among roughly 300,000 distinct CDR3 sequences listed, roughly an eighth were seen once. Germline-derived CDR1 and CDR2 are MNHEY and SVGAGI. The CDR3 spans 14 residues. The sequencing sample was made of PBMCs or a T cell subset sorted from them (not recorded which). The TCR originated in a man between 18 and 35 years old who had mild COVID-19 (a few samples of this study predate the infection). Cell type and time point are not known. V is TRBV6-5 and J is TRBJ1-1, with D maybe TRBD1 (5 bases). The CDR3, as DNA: TGTGCCAGCAGACCAGGGTGGGCGAACGCTGAAGCTTTCTTT. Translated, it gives CASRPGWANAEAFF.